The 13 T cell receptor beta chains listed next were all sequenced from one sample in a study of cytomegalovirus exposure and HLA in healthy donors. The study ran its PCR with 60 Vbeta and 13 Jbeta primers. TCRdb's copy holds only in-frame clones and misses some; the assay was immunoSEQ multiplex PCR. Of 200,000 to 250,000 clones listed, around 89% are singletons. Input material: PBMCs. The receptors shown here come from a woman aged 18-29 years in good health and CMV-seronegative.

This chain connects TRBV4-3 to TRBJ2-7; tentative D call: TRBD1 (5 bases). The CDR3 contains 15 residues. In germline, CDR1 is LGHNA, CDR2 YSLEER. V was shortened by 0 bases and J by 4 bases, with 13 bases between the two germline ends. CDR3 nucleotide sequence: TGCGCCAGCAGCCAAGAAGTCTGGGGCGCTTACGAGCAGTACTTC. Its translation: CASSQEVWGAYEQYF.

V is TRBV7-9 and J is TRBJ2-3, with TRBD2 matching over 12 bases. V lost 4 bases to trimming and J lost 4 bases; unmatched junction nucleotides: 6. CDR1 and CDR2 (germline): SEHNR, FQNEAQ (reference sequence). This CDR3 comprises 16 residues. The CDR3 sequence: CASSSRLAGDPDTQYF. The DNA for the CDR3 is TGTGCCAGCAGCTCCCGACTAGCGGGGGATCCAGATACGCAGTATTTT.

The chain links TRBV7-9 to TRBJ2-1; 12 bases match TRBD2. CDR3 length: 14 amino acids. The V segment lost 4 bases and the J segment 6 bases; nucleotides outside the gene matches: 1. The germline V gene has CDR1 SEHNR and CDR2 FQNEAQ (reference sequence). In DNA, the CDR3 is TGTGCCAGCAGCTCTAGCGGGAGGGGCAATGAGCAGTTCTTC. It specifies CASSSSGRGNEQFF.

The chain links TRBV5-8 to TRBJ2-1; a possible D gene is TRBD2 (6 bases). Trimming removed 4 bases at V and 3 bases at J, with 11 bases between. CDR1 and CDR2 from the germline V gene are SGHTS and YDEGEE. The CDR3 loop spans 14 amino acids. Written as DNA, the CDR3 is TGTGCCAGCAGCCATCGGACTATCTACAATGAGCAGTTCTTC. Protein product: CASSHRTIYNEQFF.

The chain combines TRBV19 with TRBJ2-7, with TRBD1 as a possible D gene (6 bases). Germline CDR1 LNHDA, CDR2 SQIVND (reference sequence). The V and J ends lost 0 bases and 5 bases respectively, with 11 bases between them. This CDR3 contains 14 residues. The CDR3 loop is CASSIEQGAHEQYF. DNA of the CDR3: TGTGCCAGTAGTATAGAACAGGGTGCCCACGAGCAGTACTTC.

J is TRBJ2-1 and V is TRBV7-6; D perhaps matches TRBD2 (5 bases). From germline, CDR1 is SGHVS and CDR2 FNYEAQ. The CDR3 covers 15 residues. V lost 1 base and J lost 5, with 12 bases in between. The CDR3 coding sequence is TGTGCCAGCAGCTTAGTAGAAGGAGGAAACAATGAGCAGTTCTTC. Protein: CASSLVEGGNNEQFF.

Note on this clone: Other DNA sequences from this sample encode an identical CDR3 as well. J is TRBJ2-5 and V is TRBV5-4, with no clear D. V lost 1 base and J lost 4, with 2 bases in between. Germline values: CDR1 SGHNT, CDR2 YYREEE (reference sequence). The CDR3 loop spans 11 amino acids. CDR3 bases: TGTGCCAGCAGCTTGCTAGAGACCCAGTACTTC. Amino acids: CASSLLETQYF.

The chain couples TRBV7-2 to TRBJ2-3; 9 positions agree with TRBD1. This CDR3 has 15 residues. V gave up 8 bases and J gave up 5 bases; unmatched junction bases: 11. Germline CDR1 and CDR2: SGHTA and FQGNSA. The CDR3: CASGRKTGGGDTQYF. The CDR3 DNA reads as TGTGCCAGCGGAAGGAAAACAGGGGGCGGAGATACGCAGTATTTT.

CDR3 sequence: CASSVDRGRVGYTF. The CDR3 DNA reads TGTGCCAGCAGTGTAGACAGGGGGCGAGTTGGCTACACCTTC. The V gene is TRBV6-1, the J gene TRBJ1-2, with 10 bases lining up with TRBD1. CDR1 MNHNS and CDR2 SASEGT come from the germline V gene. The CDR3 sequence is 14 residues long. V trimming: 4 bases; J trimming: 7 bases; junction bases outside the gene matches: 6.

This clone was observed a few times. This CDR3 reads CASTSSGGSQETQYF. DNA of the CDR3: TGTGCCAGCACCTCCTCGGGTGGTTCCCAAGAGACCCAGTACTTC. The chain couples TRBV9 to TRBJ2-5; D call uncertain. Deletions cut 6 bases from V and 1 base from J, with 16 bases between. The CDR3 runs 15 residues. CDR1 SGDLS and CDR2 YYNGEE come from the germline V gene.

The DNA for the CDR3 is TGTGCCAGCAGTGTTTACAGGGGTTCCGACGAGCAGTACTTC. Protein sequence: CASSVYRGSDEQYF. The rearrangement links TRBV2 to TRBJ2-7; 7 bases align to TRBD1. The length of the CDR3 is 14 residues. CDR1 and CDR2 (germline): SNHLY, FYNNEI. Germline trimming cut 4 bases from V and 5 bases from J; bases unmatched to any gene: 8.

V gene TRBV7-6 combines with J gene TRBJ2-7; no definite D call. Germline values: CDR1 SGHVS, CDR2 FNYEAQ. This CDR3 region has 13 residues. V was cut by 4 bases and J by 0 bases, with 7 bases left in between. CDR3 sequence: CASSSTVSYEQYF. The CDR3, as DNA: TGTGCCAGCAGCTCAACTGTCTCCTACGAGCAGTACTTC.

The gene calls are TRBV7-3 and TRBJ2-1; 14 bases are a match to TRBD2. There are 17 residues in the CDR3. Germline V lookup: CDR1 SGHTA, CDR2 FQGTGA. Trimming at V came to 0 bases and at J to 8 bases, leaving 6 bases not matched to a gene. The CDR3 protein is CASSLTGTSGRGYEQFF. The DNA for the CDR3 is TGTGCCAGCAGCTTAACCGGGACTAGCGGGAGAGGGTATGAGCAGTTCTTC.